The entry below describes one T cell receptor (beta chain). The antigen remains undetermined. TCRdb recomputed calls from the 5' RACE reads with MiXCR, one row per CDR3 protein. Here the sample spans approximately 890,000 distinct CDR3 sequences, roughly 12% being singletons. The data originate from a study of identical twins. Germline V CDR1 and CDR2: SGHRS, YFSETQ. V lost 0 bases and J lost 3; bases outside the gene matches: 14. The CDR3 runs 19 residues. All donors comprised healthy Caucasians. General study points: Abundant beta clonotypes from cord blood had fewer insertions, unlike memory repertoires, which showed none. Weaker excess twin sharing was observed in beta out-of-frame sequences. Findings came from cross-sectional statistics, without long-term follow-up of donors.

Separately, the same data were catalogued under a study of yellow fever vaccine responses in identical twins.

This chain links TRBV5-1 with TRBJ2-4, with 8 bases fitting TRBD2. Sequences were obtained from PBMCs. The clonotype was recovered from a woman aged 18-29 years in good health. The CDR3 DNA reads TGCGCCAGCAGCTTGGACGGCGAGGCGGGGGGCCCTATCAAAAACATTCAGTACTTC. It encodes CASSLDGEAGGPIKNIQYF.